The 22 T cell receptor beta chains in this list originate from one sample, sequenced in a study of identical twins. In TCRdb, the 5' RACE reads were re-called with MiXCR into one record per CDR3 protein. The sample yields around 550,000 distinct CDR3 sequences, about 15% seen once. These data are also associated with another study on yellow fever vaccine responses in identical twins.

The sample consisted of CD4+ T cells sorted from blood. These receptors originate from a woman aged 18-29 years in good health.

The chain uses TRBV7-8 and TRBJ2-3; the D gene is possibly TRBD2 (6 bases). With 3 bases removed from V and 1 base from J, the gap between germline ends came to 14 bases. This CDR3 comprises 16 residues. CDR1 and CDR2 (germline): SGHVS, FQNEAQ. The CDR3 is CASSFGRGEGTDTQYF. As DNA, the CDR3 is TGTGCCAGCAGCTTTGGGCGGGGAGAGGGCACAGATACGCAGTATTTT.

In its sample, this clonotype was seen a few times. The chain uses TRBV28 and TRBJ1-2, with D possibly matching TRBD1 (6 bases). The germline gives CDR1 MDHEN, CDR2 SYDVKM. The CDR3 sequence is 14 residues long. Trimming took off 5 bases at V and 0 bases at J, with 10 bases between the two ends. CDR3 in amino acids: CASSPGGPNYGYTF. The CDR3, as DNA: TGTGCCAGCAGTCCCGGGGGGCCTAACTATGGCTACACCTTC.

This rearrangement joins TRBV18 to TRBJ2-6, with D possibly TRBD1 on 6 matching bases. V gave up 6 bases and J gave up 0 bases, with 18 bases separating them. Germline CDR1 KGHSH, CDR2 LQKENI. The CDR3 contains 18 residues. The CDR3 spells CASSSVGDILSGANVLTF. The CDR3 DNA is TGTGCCAGCTCCTCCGTAGGGGACATACTCTCTGGGGCCAACGTCCTGACTTTC.

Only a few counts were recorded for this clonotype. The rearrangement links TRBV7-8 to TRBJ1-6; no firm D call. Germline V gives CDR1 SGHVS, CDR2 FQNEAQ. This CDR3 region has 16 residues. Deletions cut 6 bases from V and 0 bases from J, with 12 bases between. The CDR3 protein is CASRSQASSYNSPLHF. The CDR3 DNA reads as TGTGCCAGCAGAAGCCAAGCTAGCTCCTATAATTCACCCCTCCACTTT.

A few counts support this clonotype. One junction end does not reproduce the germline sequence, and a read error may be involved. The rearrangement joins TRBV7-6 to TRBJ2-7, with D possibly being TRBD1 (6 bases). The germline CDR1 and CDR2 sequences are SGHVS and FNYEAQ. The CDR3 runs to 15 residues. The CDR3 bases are TGTGCCAGCAGCCCTCGAGGGCAGGGGTCCTCCGAGCAGTACTTC. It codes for CASSPRGQGSSEQYF.

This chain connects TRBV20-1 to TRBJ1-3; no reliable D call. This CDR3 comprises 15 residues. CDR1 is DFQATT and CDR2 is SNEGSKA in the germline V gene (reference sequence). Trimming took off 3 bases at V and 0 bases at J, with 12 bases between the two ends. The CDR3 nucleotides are TGCAGTGCTAGTCCGGCTGTTCCCTCTGGAAACACCATATATTTT. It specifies CSASPAVPSGNTIYF.

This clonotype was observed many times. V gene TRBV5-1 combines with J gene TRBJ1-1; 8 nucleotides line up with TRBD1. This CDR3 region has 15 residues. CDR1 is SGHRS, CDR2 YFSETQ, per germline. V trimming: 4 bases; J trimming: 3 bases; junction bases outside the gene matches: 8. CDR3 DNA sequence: TGCGCCAGCAGCCGAGCGGACAGGGTGGACACTGAAGCTTTCTTT. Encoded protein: CASSRADRVDTEAFF.

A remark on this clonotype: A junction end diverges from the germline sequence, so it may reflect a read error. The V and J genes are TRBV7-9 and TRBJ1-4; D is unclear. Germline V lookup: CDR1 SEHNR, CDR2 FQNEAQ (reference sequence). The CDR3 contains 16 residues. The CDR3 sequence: CASSPWDLSTNEKLFF. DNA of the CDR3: TGTGCCAGCAGCCCCTGGGATCTTTCAACTAACGAAAAACTGTTTTTT.

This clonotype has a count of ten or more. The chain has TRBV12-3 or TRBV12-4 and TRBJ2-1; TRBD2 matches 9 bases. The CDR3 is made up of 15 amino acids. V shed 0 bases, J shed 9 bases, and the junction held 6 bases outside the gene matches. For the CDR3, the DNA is TGTGCCAGCAGTTTAGCGGCGGGGGGGGTCGGTGAGCAGTTCTTC. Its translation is CASSLAAGGVGEQFF.

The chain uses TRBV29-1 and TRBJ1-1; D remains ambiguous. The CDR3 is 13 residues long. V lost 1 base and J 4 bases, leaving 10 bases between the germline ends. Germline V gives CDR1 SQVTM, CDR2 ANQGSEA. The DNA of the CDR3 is TGCAGCGTTGAAGCTTTGGTTTTCACTGAAGCTTTCTTT. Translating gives CSVEALVFTEAFF.

CDR3 DNA: TGTGCCATCAGTGATCATCACAATGAGCAGTTCTTC. It yields the protein CAISDHHNEQFF. The V call is TRBV10-3, the J call TRBJ2-1; D uncertain. This CDR3 contains 12 residues. V shed 3 bases and J shed 5 bases, with 5 bases lying between them. The germline V gene has CDR1 ENHRY and CDR2 SYGVKD.

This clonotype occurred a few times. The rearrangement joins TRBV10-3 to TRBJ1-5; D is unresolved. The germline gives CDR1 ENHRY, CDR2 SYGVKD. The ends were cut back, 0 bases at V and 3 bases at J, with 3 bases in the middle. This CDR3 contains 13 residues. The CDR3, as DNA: TGTGCCATCAGTGAGTCCCCCAATCAGCCCCAGCATTTT. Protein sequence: CAISESPNQPQHF.

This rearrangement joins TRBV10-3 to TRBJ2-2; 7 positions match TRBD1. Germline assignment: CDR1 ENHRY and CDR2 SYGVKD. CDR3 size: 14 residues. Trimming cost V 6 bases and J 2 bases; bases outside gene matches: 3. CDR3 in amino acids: CAIRGQANTGELFF. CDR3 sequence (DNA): TGTGCCATCAGAGGACAGGCTAACACCGGGGAGCTGTTTTTT.

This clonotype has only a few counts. This CDR3 reads CATSEANTEAFF. The CDR3 DNA reads TGTGCCACTTCAGAGGCAAACACTGAAGCTTTCTTT. This rearrangement joins TRBV10-3 to TRBJ1-1; D not certain. This CDR3 spans 12 amino acids. From germline, CDR1 is ENHRY and CDR2 SYGVKD. Deletions cut 10 bases from V and 2 bases from J, with 11 bases between.

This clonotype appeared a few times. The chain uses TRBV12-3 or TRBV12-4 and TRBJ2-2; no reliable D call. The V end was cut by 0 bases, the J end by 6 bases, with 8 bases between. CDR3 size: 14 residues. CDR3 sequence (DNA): TGTGCCAGCAGTTTAGCGCGCCAATCCGGGGAGCTGTTTTTT. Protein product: CASSLARQSGELFF.

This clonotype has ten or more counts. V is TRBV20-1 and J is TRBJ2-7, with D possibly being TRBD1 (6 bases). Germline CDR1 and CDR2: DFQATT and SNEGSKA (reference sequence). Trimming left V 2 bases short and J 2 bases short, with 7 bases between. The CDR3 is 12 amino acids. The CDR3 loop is CSARTGPYEQYF. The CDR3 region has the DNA TGCAGTGCTAGAACAGGGCCCTACGAGCAGTACTTC.

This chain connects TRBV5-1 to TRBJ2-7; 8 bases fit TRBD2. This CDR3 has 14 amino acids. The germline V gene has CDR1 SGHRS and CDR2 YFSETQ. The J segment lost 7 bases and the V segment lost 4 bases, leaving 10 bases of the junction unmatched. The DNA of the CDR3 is TGCGCCAGCAGCACGAGCGGGAGCTTTTATGAGCAGTACTTC. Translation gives CASSTSGSFYEQYF.

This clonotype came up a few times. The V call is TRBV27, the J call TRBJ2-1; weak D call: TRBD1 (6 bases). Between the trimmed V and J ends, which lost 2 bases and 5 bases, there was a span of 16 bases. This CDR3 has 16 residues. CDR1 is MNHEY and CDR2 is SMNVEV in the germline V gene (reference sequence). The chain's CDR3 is CASSLRSGVRDNEQFF. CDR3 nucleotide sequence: TGTGCCAGCAGTTTACGGTCAGGGGTGCGAGACAATGAGCAGTTCTTC.

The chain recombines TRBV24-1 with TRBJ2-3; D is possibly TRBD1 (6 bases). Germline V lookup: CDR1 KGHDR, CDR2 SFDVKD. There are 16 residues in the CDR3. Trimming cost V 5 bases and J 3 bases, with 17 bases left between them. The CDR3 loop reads CATSAGELGSTDTQYF. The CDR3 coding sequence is TGTGCCACCAGTGCAGGGGAGCTAGGGTCTACAGATACGCAGTATTTT.

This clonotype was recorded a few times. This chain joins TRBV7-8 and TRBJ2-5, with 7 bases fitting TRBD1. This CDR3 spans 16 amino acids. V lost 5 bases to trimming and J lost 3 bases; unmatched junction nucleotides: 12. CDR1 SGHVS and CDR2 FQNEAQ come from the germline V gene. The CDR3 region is CASSHRTFTGEETQYF. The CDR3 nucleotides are TGTGCCAGCAGCCACAGAACATTTACAGGGGAAGAGACCCAGTACTTC.

CDR3 residues: CASSFGTWFGPLHF. CDR3 coding DNA: TGTGCCAGCAGTTTTGGGACGTGGTTTGGACCCCTCCACTTT. The gene calls are TRBV12-3 or TRBV12-4 and TRBJ1-6; the D gene is possibly TRBD1 (5 bases). Trimming cost V 3 bases and J 12 bases, with 15 bases left between them. This CDR3 contains 14 residues.

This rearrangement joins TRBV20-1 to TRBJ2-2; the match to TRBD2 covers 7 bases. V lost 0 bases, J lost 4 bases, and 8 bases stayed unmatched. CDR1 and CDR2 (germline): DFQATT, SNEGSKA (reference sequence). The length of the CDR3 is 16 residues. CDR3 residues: CSARDQKRGVTGELFF. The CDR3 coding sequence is TGCAGTGCTAGAGATCAGAAGCGGGGTGTCACCGGGGAGCTGTTTTTT.